Shown below are 20 T cell receptor beta chains from a single sample sequenced in a study of T cells in narcolepsy. Profiling relied on immunoSEQ multiplex PCR, and the TCRdb table lists in-frame clones only, not all of them. Counted here are about 40,000 clones, more than 70% occurring once; the ten biggest clones make up over 1%. Sequencing used CD45RA- memory CD4+ T cells from PBMCs. These receptor sequences come from a human donor with narcolepsy.

The chain couples TRBV6-6 to TRBJ1-2; a weak D match, TRBD1 (6 bases). The CDR3 spans 15 residues. Germline lookup yields CDR1 MNHNY and CDR2 SVGAGI (reference sequence). Trimming removed 7 bases from V and 4 bases from J, with 19 bases in between. The CDR3 region is CASTSGTQALYGYTF. Written as DNA, the CDR3 is TGTGCCAGCACCTCGGGGACACAAGCCCTCTATGGCTACACCTTC.

This chain connects TRBV29-1 to TRBJ2-3, with D maybe TRBD2 (6 bases). Germline V gene lookup returns CDR1 SQVTM and CDR2 ANQGSEA. The V end lost 6 bases, the J end lost 2 bases, and 12 bases lay between the germline ends. CDR3 length equals 13 residues. This chain's CDR3 is CSVGRETTDTQYF. In DNA form, the CDR3 reads TGCAGCGTGGGCCGGGAGACCACAGATACGCAGTATTTT.

In DNA form, the CDR3 reads TGTGCCAGCAGTTCCGTTCCGGGATTCTATGAGCAGTTCTTC. The encoded protein is CASSSVPGFYEQFF. V gene TRBV6-1 combines with J gene TRBJ2-1; maybe TRBD2 (5 bases). CDR3 length: 14 residues. Trimming removed 5 bases from V and 8 bases from J, with 16 bases in between. Germline CDR1 and CDR2: MNHNS and SASEGT.

This chain uses TRBV4-3 with TRBJ1-2; D is possibly TRBD1 (5 bases). Trimming cost V 2 bases and J 2 bases, with 15 bases left between them. Germline CDR1 LGHNA, CDR2 YSLEER. The CDR3 totals 16 residues. The CDR3 protein is CASSQNTGGENYGYTF. In DNA form, the CDR3 reads TGCGCCAGCAGCCAAAATACGGGGGGTGAGAACTATGGCTACACCTTC.

This sequence joins TRBV6-6 and TRBJ2-5; possibly TRBD1 or TRBD2 for D (7 bases each). The CDR3 length is 15 residues. Trimming left V 5 bases short and J 5 bases short, with 18 bases between. Germline CDR1 is MNHNY and CDR2 is SVGAGI (reference sequence). The CDR3: CASSPQGGAGETQYF. Written as DNA, the CDR3 is TGTGCCAGCAGTCCCCAGGGGGGAGCGGGGGAGACCCAGTACTTC.

The J gene is TRBJ1-6, the V gene TRBV14; D is perhaps TRBD1 (6 bases). Trimming shortened V by 3 bases and J by 5 bases, and 8 bases separated the two germline ends. This CDR3 is 14 amino acids long. Looked up from germline, CDR1 is SGHDN and CDR2 is FVKESK. CDR3 bases: TGTGCCAGCAGCCACAGGGGCAATAATTCACCCCTCCACTTT. Encoded protein: CASSHRGNNSPLHF.

The rearrangement links TRBV27 to TRBJ2-3, with D maybe TRBD2 (5 bases). The length of the CDR3 is 14 residues. The germline V gene encodes CDR1 MNHEY and CDR2 SMNVEV (reference sequence). Trimming left V 6 bases short and J 1 base short, with 11 bases between. CDR3 protein: CASRREGCTDTQYF. The DNA for the CDR3 is TGTGCCAGCAGACGAGAGGGCTGCACAGATACGCAGTATTTT.

The V call is TRBV6-1, the J call TRBJ2-1; D unresolved. The CDR3 is 12 residues long. V was pared by 8 bases and J by 10 bases, with 15 bases between. Per the germline V gene, CDR1 is MNHNS and CDR2 is SASEGT. This chain's CDR3 is CASRVGDGEQFF. As DNA, the CDR3 is TGTGCCAGCCGGGTCGGAGACGGGGAGCAGTTCTTC.

This chain joins TRBV7-3 and TRBJ2-5, with D possibly TRBD2 on 6 matching bases. Near its end, the DNA agrees better with TRBJ2-7, so the J call may be wrong. The CDR3 extends over 13 amino acids. Germline lookup yields CDR1 SGHTA and CDR2 FQGTGA. CDR3: CASSFGGRGEQYF. The DNA of the CDR3 is TGTGCCAGCAGCTTCGGAGGGCGAGGCGAGCAGTACTTC.

This rearrangement joins TRBV15 to TRBJ2-3; no firm D call. Trimming stripped 1 base from V and 1 base from J, with 3 bases between. The CDR3 runs 13 residues. Germline lookup yields CDR1 LNHNV and CDR2 YYDKDF (reference sequence). Here the CDR3 reads CATSRGGTDTQYF. The DNA of the CDR3 is TGTGCCACCAGCAGAGGGGGCACAGATACGCAGTATTTT.

V usage is TRBV19 and J usage is TRBJ2-2, with TRBD2 matching 9 bases. The germline CDR1 and CDR2 sequences are LNHDA and SQIVND (reference sequence). Trimming removed 7 bases from V and 2 bases from J; junction bases left unmatched: 8. CDR3 size: 16 residues. CDR3 sequence: CASIFSGSANTGELFF. The CDR3 bases are TGTGCCAGTATTTTTAGCGGGAGCGCTAACACCGGGGAGCTGTTTTTT.

This chain uses TRBV11-2 with TRBJ2-7; 8 bases match TRBD2. Per germline, CDR1 SGHAT and CDR2 FQNNGV. The CDR3 is 14 amino acids. Unmatched junction bases numbered 12, after V lost 5 bases and J lost 9 bases. CDR3 nucleotides: TGTGCCAGCAGCCTTTTAGCGGGACCCCTTGGGCAGTACTTC. Amino acid sequence: CASSLLAGPLGQYF.

The chain combines TRBV19 with TRBJ1-4; D is uncertain. In germline, CDR1 is LNHDA, CDR2 SQIVND (reference sequence). V lost 2 bases and J lost 2, with 15 bases in between. The CDR3 is 17 amino acids. CDR3 sequence: CASSIIGSVRTNEKLFF. The CDR3 nucleotides are TGTGCCAGTAGTATAATAGGGTCAGTACGCACTAATGAAAAACTGTTTTTT.

This clone was recorded once. V and J are TRBV5-1 and TRBJ2-5; 7 positions match TRBD1. This CDR3 region has 15 residues. Per germline, CDR1 SGHRS and CDR2 YFSETQ. V trimming: 6 bases; J trimming: 2 bases; junction bases outside the gene matches: 10. The CDR3 reads CASTEGAIQQETQYF. The CDR3 DNA reads as TGCGCCAGCACCGAGGGGGCTATTCAACAAGAGACCCAGTACTTC.

J is TRBJ2-5 and V is TRBV4-2; possibly TRBD2 for D (5 bases). Germline CDR1 is LGHNA and CDR2 is YNFKEQ. This CDR3 region has 17 residues. The germline V and J ends were trimmed by 0 bases and 4 bases, with 18 bases remaining between them. The CDR3 sequence is CASSQDRRTGIGETQYF. The CDR3 DNA is TGTGCCAGCAGCCAAGATCGAAGGACGGGGATTGGAGAGACCCAGTACTTC.

This clone was counted once. V usage is TRBV7-2 and J usage is TRBJ2-2; 9 bases fit TRBD2. The CDR3 totals 16 residues. Trimming cost V 1 base and J 3 bases; bases outside gene matches: 3. The germline CDR1 and CDR2 sequences are SGHTA and FQGNSA. The CDR3 sequence: CASSLVSGGYTGELFF. CDR3 nucleotide sequence: TGTGCCAGCAGCTTAGTTAGCGGGGGATACACCGGGGAGCTGTTTTTT.

This chain uses TRBV11-2 with TRBJ2-7; D remains unclear. The CDR3 has 13 amino acids. V was cut by 4 bases and J by 8 bases, with 15 bases left in between. Germline CDR1 and CDR2: SGHAT and FQNNGV. This chain's CDR3 is CASSSPSLRKQYF. The CDR3 DNA is TGTGCCAGCAGCTCTCCATCCCTACGGAAGCAGTACTTC.

The gene calls are TRBV7-2 and TRBJ1-6; D is possibly TRBD1 (6 bases). The germline gives CDR1 SGHTA, CDR2 FQGNSA. This CDR3 comprises 16 residues. Between the trimmed V and J ends, which lost 0 bases and 0 bases, there was a span of 6 bases. CDR3 in DNA: TGTGCCAGCAGCTTAGCACAGGGCTCCTATAATTCACCCCTCCACTTT. As protein: CASSLAQGSYNSPLHF.

The chain uses TRBV27 and TRBJ1-1, with a weak D call TRBD1 (6 bases). The ends were cut back, 8 bases at V and 3 bases at J, with 16 bases in the middle. Germline values: CDR1 MNHEY, CDR2 SMNVEV (reference sequence). The CDR3 runs 14 residues. The CDR3 loop is CASGRYRADTEAFF. The CDR3, as DNA: TGTGCCAGCGGTAGATACAGGGCCGACACTGAAGCTTTCTTT.

This clone was picked up one time. The V and J genes are TRBV10-3 and TRBJ2-5; D is perhaps TRBD1 (5 bases). V was shortened by 11 bases and J by 3 bases, with 16 bases between the two germline ends. The CDR3 runs 13 residues. Looked up from germline, CDR1 is ENHRY and CDR2 is SYGVKD. The CDR3 DNA follows: TGTGCCGTCCAAGGGGTAGGGGAAGAGACCCAGTACTTC. It codes for CAVQGVGEETQYF.